The present entry profiles one TCR beta chain with its context. The data belong to a study of blood T cell repertoires in COVID-19. Study context: Whether acute or convalescent, the COVID-19 samples came from the United States, Italy and Spain. T cells, B-cell-depleted T cells, or PBMCs supplied cDNA or gDNA.

Germline trimming cut 2 bases from V and 11 bases from J; bases unmatched to any gene: 4. The CDR3 consists of 14 residues. CDR1 is SGHAT and CDR2 is FQNNGV in the germline V gene. Per the authors' pipeline: Counts of nucleated cells, estimated from reference gene primer amplification, were obtained. Sequencing was performed with immunoSEQ multiplex PCR; in TCRdb, only in-frame clones are kept and a portion is missing. The V and J calls and clone size were taken over from that table, and D and trimming were inferred from the DNA. Among fewer than 250,000 clones, roughly four fifths were seen once, and the ten largest hold approximately 12%.

Sequencing was done on a sample of peripheral blood. The chain couples TRBV11-2 to TRBJ2-1, with 12 nucleotides matching TRBD2. This TCR was sampled from a woman aged 35 to 49 with acute or convalescent COVID-19. The CDR3 bases are TGTGCCAGCAGCTTAATACTAGCGGGGGGCCAGCAGTTCTTC. Its protein is CASSLILAGGQQFF.